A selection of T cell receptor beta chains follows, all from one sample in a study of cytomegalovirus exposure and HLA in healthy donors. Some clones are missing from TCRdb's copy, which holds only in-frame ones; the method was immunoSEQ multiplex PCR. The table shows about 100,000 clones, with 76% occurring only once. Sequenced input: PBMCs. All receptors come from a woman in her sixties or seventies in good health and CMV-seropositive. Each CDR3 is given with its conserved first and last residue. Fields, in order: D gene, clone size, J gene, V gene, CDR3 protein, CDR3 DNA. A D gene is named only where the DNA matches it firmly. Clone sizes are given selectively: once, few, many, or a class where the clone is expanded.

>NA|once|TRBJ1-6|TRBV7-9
CASSPQGGSYNSPLHF
TGTGCCAGCAGCCCGCAGGGAGGCTCCTATAATTCACCCCTCCACTTT
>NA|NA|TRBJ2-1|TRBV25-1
CASSESMGANEQFF
TGTGCCAGCAGTGAATCTATGGGCGCGAATGAGCAGTTCTTC
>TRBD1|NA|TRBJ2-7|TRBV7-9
CASSIGQALGIYEQYF
TGTGCCAGCAGCATAGGACAGGCCCTCGGAATCTACGAGCAGTACTTC
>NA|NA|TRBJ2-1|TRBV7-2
CASSYDQYNEQFF
TGTGCCAGCAGCTATGATCAGTACAATGAGCAGTTCTTC
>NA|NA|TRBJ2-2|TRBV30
CAWGGAVNTGELFF
TGTGCCTGGGGGGGGGCGGTAAACACCGGGGAGCTGTTTTTT
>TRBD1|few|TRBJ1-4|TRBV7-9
CASSYRDSLNEKLFF
TGTGCCAGCAGCTATAGGGACAGTCTAAATGAAAAACTGTTTTTT
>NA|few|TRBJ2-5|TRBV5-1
CASSPRVIQETQYF
TGCGCCAGCAGCCCCAGGGTGATACAAGAGACCCAGTACTTC
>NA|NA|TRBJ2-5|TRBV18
CATQETQYF
TGTGCCACTCAAGAGACCCAGTACTTC
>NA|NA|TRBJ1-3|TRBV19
CASSPLPVEAPGNTIYF
TGTGCCAGTAGTCCCCTCCCCGTGGAGGCCCCGGGAAACACCATATATTTT
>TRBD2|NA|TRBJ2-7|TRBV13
CASSLASGTGGYEQYF
TGTGCCAGCAGCTTAGCCTCCGGGACGGGAGGTTACGAGCAGTACTTC
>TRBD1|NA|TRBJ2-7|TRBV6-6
CASRTGTGNDEQYF
TGTGCCAGCAGAACCGGGACAGGGAACGACGAGCAGTACTTC
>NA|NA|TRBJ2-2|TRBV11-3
CASSLGGQAGELFF
TGTGCCAGCAGCTTAGGAGGCCAAGCCGGGGAGCTGTTTTTT
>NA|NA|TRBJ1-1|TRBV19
CASSMFGRNTEAFF
TGTGCCAGTAGTATGTTCGGGAGGAACACTGAAGCTTTCTTT
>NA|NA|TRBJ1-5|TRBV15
CATSRDMEGHQPQHF
TGTGCCACCAGCAGAGATATGGAGGGGCACCAGCCCCAGCATTTT
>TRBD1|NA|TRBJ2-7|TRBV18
CASSRDSRTYEQYF
TGTGCCAGCTCACGGGACAGCCGGACCTACGAGCAGTACTTC
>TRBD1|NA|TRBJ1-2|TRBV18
CASSQSGQGTDYGYTF
TGTGCCAGCTCACAGAGCGGACAGGGGACGGACTATGGCTACACCTTC
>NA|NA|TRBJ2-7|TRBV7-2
CASSPLGQTYEQYF
TGTGCCAGCAGCCCCCTTGGACAGACCTACGAGCAGTACTTC
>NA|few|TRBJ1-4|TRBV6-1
CASSRQSGNEKLFF
TGTGCCAGCAGCCGACAGTCGGGTAATGAAAAACTGTTTTTT
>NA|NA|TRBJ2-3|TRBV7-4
CASSLEGTSTDTQYF
TGTGCCAGCAGCTTAGAAGGGACTAGCACAGATACGCAGTATTTT
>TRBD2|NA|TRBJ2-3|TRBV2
CARVSSGTTDTQYF
TGTGCCAGGGTTAGCAGCGGGACCACAGATACGCAGTATTTT
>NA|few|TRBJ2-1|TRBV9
CASTPGGLNEQFF
TGTGCCAGCACGCCGGGCGGACTCAATGAGCAGTTCTTC
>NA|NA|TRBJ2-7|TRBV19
CASSINLEYEQYF
TGTGCCAGTAGTATCAATCTGGAGTACGAGCAGTACTTC
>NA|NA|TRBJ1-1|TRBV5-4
CASSPRGGGQAFF
TGTGCCAGCAGCCCGCGGGGCGGGGGGCAAGCTTTCTTT
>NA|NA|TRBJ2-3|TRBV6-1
CASGGWQGATDTQYF
TGTGCCAGCGGGGGGTGGCAGGGTGCAACAGATACGCAGTATTTT
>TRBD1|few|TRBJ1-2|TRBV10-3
CAISELSGQGDGYTF
TGTGCCATCAGTGAGCTTTCGGGACAGGGTGATGGCTACACCTTC
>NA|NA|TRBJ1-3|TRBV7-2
CASSLSQLNTIYF
TGTGCCAGCAGCTTGAGTCAACTAAACACCATATATTTT
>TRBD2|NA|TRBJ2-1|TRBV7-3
CASSLLSGSSYNEQFF
TGTGCCAGCAGCCTTCTTAGCGGGAGCTCCTACAATGAGCAGTTCTTC
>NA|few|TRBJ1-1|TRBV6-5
CASSRYRRVNTEAFF
TGTGCCAGCAGTCGATACCGCCGGGTGAACACTGAAGCTTTCTTT
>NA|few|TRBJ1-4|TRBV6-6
CASNSVNEKLFF
TGTGCCAGCAATTCGGTAAATGAAAAACTGTTTTTT
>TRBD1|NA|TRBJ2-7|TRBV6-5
CASSYTGTGTYEQYF
TGTGCCAGCAGTTACACCGGGACAGGGACATACGAGCAGTACTTC
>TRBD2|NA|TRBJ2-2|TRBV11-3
CASSRKGLAGAAGELFF
TGTGCCAGCAGCCGCAAGGGACTAGCGGGAGCGGCCGGGGAGCTGTTTTTT
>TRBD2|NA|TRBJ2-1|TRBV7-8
CASTVAGPYNEQFF
TGTGCCAGCACAGTAGCGGGACCCTACAATGAGCAGTTCTTC
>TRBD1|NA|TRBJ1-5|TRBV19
CASRKGQGVLRQPQHF
TGTGCCAGTAGGAAGGGACAGGGGGTCCTTAGGCAGCCCCAGCATTTT
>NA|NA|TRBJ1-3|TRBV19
CASSGDSGNTIYF
TGTGCCAGTAGCGGGGACTCTGGAAACACCATATATTTT
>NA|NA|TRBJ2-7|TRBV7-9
CASSNSTYEQYF
TGTGCCAGCAGCAACAGCACCTACGAGCAGTACTTC
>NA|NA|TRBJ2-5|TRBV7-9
CASSFRPPRGETQYF
TGTGCCAGCAGCTTTCGGCCCCCGCGGGGAGAGACCCAGTACTTC
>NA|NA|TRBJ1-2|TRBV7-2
CASSSGGGLRYGYTF
TGTGCCAGCAGCTCAGGCGGGGGGCTCCGCTATGGCTACACCTTC
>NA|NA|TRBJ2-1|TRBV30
CAWSGAREQFF
TGTGCCTGGAGTGGAGCTAGGGAGCAGTTCTTC
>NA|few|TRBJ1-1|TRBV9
CASSARDTEAFF
TGTGCCAGCAGCGCCCGGGACACTGAAGCTTTCTTT
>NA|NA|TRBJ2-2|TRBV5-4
CASSLVDRSNTGELFF
TGTGCCAGCAGCTTGGTGGACAGATCGAACACCGGGGAGCTGTTTTTT
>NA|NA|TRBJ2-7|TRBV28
CASSLSVTYEQYF
TGTGCCAGCAGTTTATCTGTTACCTACGAGCAGTACTTC
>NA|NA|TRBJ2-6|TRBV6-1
CASSEARRNSGANVLTF
TGTGCCAGCAGTGAAGCAAGGAGAAACTCTGGGGCCAACGTCCTGACTTTC
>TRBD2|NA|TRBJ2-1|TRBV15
CATSTWTRYNEQFF
TGTGCCACCAGCACCTGGACTAGATACAATGAGCAGTTCTTC